This TCR beta chain was sequenced in a study of shared clonotypes between healthy human individuals (TCRdb year 2020). Context from the whole study: The cohort comprised a couple of women and a few men aged 18 to 49 years. To increase sequencing depth and limit assay-specific biases, TCR repertoire library preparation and sequencing were carried out by different laboratories using diverse techniques. For each donor, CD4 naive and CD4 memory were each given three plates, CD8 naive was given two plates, and CD8 memory was given one plate. To estimate repertoire size and how much clonotypes are shared between individuals, the study performed deep sequencing of blood TCR repertoires from a few healthy adults. Each donor's leukapheresis produced roughly between roughly 0.85 and 9.5 billion PBMCs. Overall results and qualifications from the work: Naive subsets generally had larger estimated clonotype richness than memory subsets did. The genetic and exposure-history diversity represented was limited by the small number of donors. Based on pairwise subsampling, the degree of clonotype sharing among donors was expected to be affected by sequencing depth. Rarefaction of sorted-subset datasets indicated incomplete sequencing despite the large sequencing depth. Higher generation probabilities were observed for clonotypes shared by all four sorted-subset donors than for non-shared clonotypes. Only blood was sampled, and tissue TCR repertoires likely differ from those in blood. Sharing across four donors was observed for 4.5% to 6.5% of naive CD4, under 4% of naive CD8, 2.3% of memory CD4, and about 0.38% of memory CD8 clonotypes.

The germline V gene specifies MRHNA as CDR1 and SNTAGT as CDR2. Counted from cysteine to phenylalanine, this CDR3 has 12 amino acids. The kept DNA is CDR3 alone, 36 bases in frame from the first base. Trimming removed 7 bases from V and 3 bases from J, leaving 10 bases between the germline ends. In the case of this clone: The antigen this receptor binds is unknown. Per-base qualities were not stored, and no clone one base away is much larger.

Using the deep immunoSEQ assay, TCR CDR3 regions were amplified from genomic DNA by multiplex PCR. For each cell subset, the extracted genomic DNA was distributed evenly across all wells of several immunoSEQ 96-well plates, and each plate served as one replicate. For sorted subsets, approximately 200 ng of genomic DNA, equivalent to roughly 30,000 T cell genomes, went into each replicate PCR. The purified libraries were quantified using a Qubit 3.0 fluorometer, sized with a Bioanalyzer 2100, and then quantified again using the KAPA Library Quantification kit. A separate single-read 150-cycle Illumina NextSeq 550 flow cell was used to sequence each immunoSEQ 96-well plate. The authors processed their data as follows. Because only junctional sequences without quality scores were contained in the immunoSEQ output, filtering matching that applied to full-length reads could not be performed. To assign V/J genes and CDR3, sequences were annotated using PyIR, a Python wrapper for IgBLAST v1.9, with IMGT germline references. Reads with weak V/J assignments (E-value above 1e-6), missing CDR3, stop codons, out-of-frame junctions, or ambiguous translated residues were removed. A V3J clonotype was defined by an identical inferred V gene, J gene, and CDR3 amino acid sequence. The percentage overlap between two repertoires was calculated by dividing the number of shared unique clonotypes by the size of the smaller repertoire. RTK rarefaction, the Chao1 estimator, and Recon v2.1 estimates of unobserved clonotypes were used to assess repertoire richness. OLGA was used to compute generation probabilities for all TCRbeta clonotypes that the gDNA method yielded from a handful of donors. As stored in TCRdb, this immuneACCESS dataset retains in-frame rearrangements with V and J assigned. A fraction of the clones does not appear; measured against another copy, unresolved V genes explain less than half of the discrepancy, and the remainder lacks a known reason. V and J calls and clone size are copied from that table; D and trimming were computed from the DNA. In this sample the table shows hundreds of thousands of clones, approximately 79% of which occur a single time. 1.8% of the sample comes from the top ten.

Healthy HIV-negative adults with no recently reported acute infections or vaccinations were included as donors. Only Caucasian adults living in Nashville, Tennessee, USA were represented among the donors. CD4+ T cells were enriched by magnetic negative selection, after which naive cells were positively selected on CD45RA and the negative fraction was taken as the memory subset. After blood collection by leukapheresis, PBMCs were isolated using Ficoll-Histopaque density gradient centrifugation and then cryopreserved in the vapor phase of liquid nitrogen. Purity and quantity of every magnetically sorted T cell population were checked by analytical flow cytometry. From each sorted fraction, genomic DNA was isolated and quantified by UV absorbance on a Nanodrop 2000c.

The chain is assembled from TRBV6-4 and TRBJ2-7; the D gene lacks a confident call. The source of this sequence is a woman in her twenties or thirties in good health. Specimen: memory CD4+ T cells sorted from blood. Taken with the paper, the label for cell subset or site translates to: CD45RA-negative fraction. The DNA sequence is TGTGCCAGCAAAGACCCTTACTACGAGCAGTACTTC. This is translated as CASKDPYYEQYF.